Shown below are 2 T cell receptor beta chains from a single sample sequenced in a study of blood T cell repertoires in COVID-19. This table comes from immunoSEQ multiplex PCR, and its TCRdb copy is limited to in-frame clones, with some not included. This sample carries some 47,000 clones, around 80% of them seen once, and the ten largest clones take about 45%. Sequenced input: peripheral blood. Receptor source: a human donor in a cohort sampled during active COVID-19.

The chain is built from TRBV5-6 and TRBJ2-1, with D possibly being TRBD1 (6 bases). The CDR3 covers 18 residues. V gave up 1 base and J gave up 0 bases, with 17 bases separating them. Germline V lookup: CDR1 SGHDT, CDR2 YYEEEE. The CDR3 nucleotides read TGTGCCAGCAGCTTGTTATCGTTGGGGGCTAGCTCCTACAATGAGCAGTTCTTC. It specifies CASSLLSLGASSYNEQFF. The full variable domain, in which reference TRBV5-6 and TRBJ2-1 provide the parts outside the CDR3, is DAGVTQSPTHLIKTRGQQVTLRCSPKSGHDTVSWYQQALGQGPQFIFQYYEEEERQRGNFPDRFSGHQFPNYSSELNVNALLLGDSALYLCASSLLSLGASSYNEQFFGPGTRLTVL.

This rearrangement joins TRBV9 to TRBJ2-1, with D possibly matching TRBD1 (5 bases). Deletions cut 6 bases from V and 8 bases from J, with 18 bases between. The CDR3 covers 14 residues. Germline lookup yields CDR1 SGDLS and CDR2 YYNGEE. The CDR3 sequence is CASNTQGTPDEQFF. In DNA form, the CDR3 reads TGTGCCAGCAACACTCAGGGAACTCCCGATGAGCAGTTCTTC.